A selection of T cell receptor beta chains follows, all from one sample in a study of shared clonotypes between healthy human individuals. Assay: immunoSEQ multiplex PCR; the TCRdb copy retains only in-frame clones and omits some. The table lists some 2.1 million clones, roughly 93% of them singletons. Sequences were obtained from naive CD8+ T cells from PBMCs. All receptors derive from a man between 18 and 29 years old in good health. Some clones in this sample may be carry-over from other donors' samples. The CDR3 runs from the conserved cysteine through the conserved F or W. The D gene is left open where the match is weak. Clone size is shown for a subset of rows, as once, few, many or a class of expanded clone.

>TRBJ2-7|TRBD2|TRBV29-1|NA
TGCAGCGTTGAGAAAAGCGGGAGTTACGAGCAGTACTTC
CSVEKSGSYEQYF
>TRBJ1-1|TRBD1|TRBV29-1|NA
TGCAGCGTTGCTGGAAAGACAGGGTACAACACTGAAGCTTTCTTT
CSVAGKTGYNTEAFF
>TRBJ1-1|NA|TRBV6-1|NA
TGTGCCAGCAGGTTACAGGGCTACAACACTGAAGCTTTCTTT
CASRLQGYNTEAFF
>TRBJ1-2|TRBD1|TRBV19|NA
TGTGCCAGTAGTATAGGGGGGACAGGCTATAACTATGGCTACACCTTC
CASSIGGTGYNYGYTF
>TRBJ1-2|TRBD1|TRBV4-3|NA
TGCGCCAGCAGCCAAGCCGACAGGGAGGACTATGGCTACACCTTC
CASSQADREDYGYTF
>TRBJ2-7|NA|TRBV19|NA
TGTGCCAGTAGTATCAACGGGGGATACGAGCAGTACTTC
CASSINGGYEQYF
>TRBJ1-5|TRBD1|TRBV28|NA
TGTGCCAGCAGTTTCTCTTACAGGGGTCCGGATCAGCCCCAGCATTTT
CASSFSYRGPDQPQHF
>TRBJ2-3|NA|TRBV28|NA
TGTGCCAGCAGTTTCGTAGAAAGCACAGATACGCAGTATTTT
CASSFVESTDTQYF
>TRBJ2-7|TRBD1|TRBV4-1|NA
TGCGCCAGCAGCCACCAGGACAGGGTGGGCGACGAGCAGTACTTC
CASSHQDRVGDEQYF
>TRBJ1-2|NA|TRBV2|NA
TGTGCCATTGTTACGGGGAGGGCTGGCTACACCTTC
CAIVTGRAGYTF
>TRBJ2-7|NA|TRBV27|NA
TGTGCCAGCAGGAGGGGGTACGAGCAGTACTTC
CASRRGYEQYF
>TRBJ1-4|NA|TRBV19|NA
TGTGCCAGTAGTATCCTCGGGACGGAAAATGAAAAACTGTTTTTT
CASSILGTENEKLFF
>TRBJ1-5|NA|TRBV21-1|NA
TGTGCCAGCAGCACTCGCGGACAGGGCCATTATAGCAATCAGCCCCAGCATTTT
CASSTRGQGHYSNQPQHF
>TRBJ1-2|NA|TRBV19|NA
TGTGCCAGTAGTGGGGCCGCAGGAGATCACTATGGCTACACCTTC
CASSGAAGDHYGYTF
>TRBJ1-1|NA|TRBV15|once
TGTGCCACCAGCAGCGTATCCGCCCTGGACTTGAACACTGAAGCTTTCTTT
CATSSVSALDLNTEAFF
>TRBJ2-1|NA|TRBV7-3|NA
TGTGCCAGCAGCTTTGGGACGGATGAGCAGTTCTTC
CASSFGTDEQFF
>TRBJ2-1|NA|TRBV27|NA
TGTGCCAGCAGTTTAAACTCGGTCTCCTACAATGAGCAGTTCTTC
CASSLNSVSYNEQFF
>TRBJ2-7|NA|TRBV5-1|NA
TGCGCCAGCAGCCCAGCGGGTACCTACGAGCAGTACTTC
CASSPAGTYEQYF
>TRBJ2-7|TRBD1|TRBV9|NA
TGTGCCAGCAGCGCCGGACAGGGACCCTACGAGCAGTACTTC
CASSAGQGPYEQYF
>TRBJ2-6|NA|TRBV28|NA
TGTGCCAGCAGATCCGCCAGGGCCTCCCCCGCTGGGGCCAACGTCCTGACTTTC
CASRSARASPAGANVLTF
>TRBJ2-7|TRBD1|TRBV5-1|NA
TGCGCCAGCAGCACCGGACAGGGGGCACCCTACGAGCAGTACTTC
CASSTGQGAPYEQYF
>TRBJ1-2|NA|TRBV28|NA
TGTGCCAGCAGTTTCGGGCAGATGGGCCTTGTGGGCTATGGCTACACCTTC
CASSFGQMGLVGYGYTF
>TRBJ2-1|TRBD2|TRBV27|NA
TGTGCCAGCAGTTTCCCGACTAGCGGGAGATTCCCTAGCGCGCGTGAGCAGTTCTTC
CASSFPTSGRFPSAREQFF
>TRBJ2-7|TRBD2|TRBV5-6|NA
TGTGCCAGCGGACAAGGACTAGCGAGAGAGCAGTACTTC
CASGQGLAREQYF
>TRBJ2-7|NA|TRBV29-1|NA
TGCAGCGTTGAACAGGGACTTTCCTACGAGCAGTACTTC
CSVEQGLSYEQYF
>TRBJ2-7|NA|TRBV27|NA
TGTGCCAGCAGTATACACTCCCGGGGCCGTCAGTCCTACGAGCAGTACTTC
CASSIHSRGRQSYEQYF
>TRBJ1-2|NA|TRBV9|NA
TGTGCCAGCAGCTCCCGCGGGGTGCGGACAGCTAACTATGGCTACACCTTC
CASSSRGVRTANYGYTF
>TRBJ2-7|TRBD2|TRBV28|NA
TGTGCCAGCCGTAGCGGGAGGGCGTACGAGCAGTACTTC
CASRSGRAYEQYF
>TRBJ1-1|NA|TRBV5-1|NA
TGCGCCAGCAGCTTGTCTCCCGGACAGCCCAGGGAAGCTTTCTTT
CASSLSPGQPREAFF
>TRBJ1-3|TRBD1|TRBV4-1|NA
TGCGCCAGCAGCCATGCAGGGGGCCGCCCTGGAAACACCATATATTTT
CASSHAGGRPGNTIYF
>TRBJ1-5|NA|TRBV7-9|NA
TGTGCCAGCAGCCCCCGCGACTCCCCCTTAAGCAGTCAGCCCCAGCATTTT
CASSPRDSPLSSQPQHF
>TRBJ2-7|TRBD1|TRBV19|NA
TGTGCCAGTAGTGAGGGGGCCCACGGGGCCTACGAGCAGTACTTC
CASSEGAHGAYEQYF
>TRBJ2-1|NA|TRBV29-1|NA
TGCAGCGATACACAGGAGTACAATGAGCAGTTCTTC
CSDTQEYNEQFF
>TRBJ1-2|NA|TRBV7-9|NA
TGTGCCAGCAGCCCCGTGGCTGGGGGCAACTATGGCTACACCTTC
CASSPVAGGNYGYTF
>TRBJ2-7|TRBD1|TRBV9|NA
TGTGCCAGCAGCACAAACAGGGGCGAGCAGTACTTC
CASSTNRGEQYF
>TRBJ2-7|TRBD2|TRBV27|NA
TGTGCCAGCAGTTCCGGACTAGCGGGAGAGTTGGCCTACGAGCAGTACTTC
CASSSGLAGELAYEQYF
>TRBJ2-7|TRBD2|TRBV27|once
TGTGCCGCGGGGGGGCAGGAAGCCGAGCAGTACTTC
CAAGGQEAEQYF
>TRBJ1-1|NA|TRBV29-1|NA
TGCGGAGGATCCAACACTGAAGCTTTCTTT
CGGSNTEAFF
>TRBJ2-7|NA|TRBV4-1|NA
TGCGCCAGCAGCCAAGATGTTACTTACTCCTACGAGCAGTACTTC
CASSQDVTYSYEQYF
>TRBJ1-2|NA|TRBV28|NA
TGTGCCAGCAGTTTATTGGCCGGAGCTAACTATGGCTACACCTTC
CASSLLAGANYGYTF
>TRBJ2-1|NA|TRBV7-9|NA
TGTGCCAGCGGGCTAGCTAACTACAATGAGCAGTTCTTC
CASGLANYNEQFF